Given below is one T cell receptor beta chain in context. The antigen is unknown. The PCR employed 60 Vbeta primers together with 13 Jbeta primers. Using immunoSEQ multiplex PCR, the repertoire was profiled, and TCRdb retains in-frame clones only, with some absent. The sample has over 120,000 clones. Per germline, CDR1 SEHNR and CDR2 FQNEAQ (reference sequence). The CDR3 is 17 residues long. Trimming pared 1 base from V and 0 bases from J, leaving 16 bases between. This sample stems from a study of cytomegalovirus exposure and HLA in healthy donors. Study results and caveats: Several of the most significant clusters appeared, in a later analysis, to be linked to common viral pathogens.

Material for sequencing was PBMCs. This clonotype was obtained from a male donor in good health and CMV-seronegative. This sequence joins TRBV7-9 and TRBJ2-7; D perhaps matches TRBD1 (6 bases). The chain's CDR3 is CASSLETDRPGSYEQYF. Here the CDR3 DNA reads TGTGCCAGCAGCTTAGAGACCGACAGGCCCGGCTCCTACGAGCAGTACTTC.